The 24 T cell receptor beta chains listed next were all sequenced from one sample in a study of blood T cell repertoires in COVID-19. The data were produced by immunoSEQ multiplex PCR, yet TCRdb's version contains in-frame clones alone and is incomplete. The sample holds hundreds of thousands of clones, roughly nine tenths seen once. The specimen sequenced was PBMCs or T cells enriched from blood (not recorded which). The receptors were sampled from an older woman who had recovered from COVID-19.

The chain's CDR3 is CASSFRVYGYTF. The CDR3 DNA sequence: TGTGCCAGCAGTTTCAGGGTCTATGGCTACACCTTC. The rearrangement joins TRBV28 to TRBJ1-2; TRBD1 might be the D (5 bases). V dropped 3 bases and J dropped 4 bases, with 6 bases sitting between them. In germline, CDR1 is MDHEN, CDR2 SYDVKM. The CDR3 extends over 12 amino acids.

This clone has only a few counts. The chain couples TRBV5-1 to TRBJ2-7; no clear D gene. V lost 4 bases and J lost 4, with 9 bases in between. The CDR3 spans 12 residues. The germline gives CDR1 SGHRS, CDR2 YFSETQ. CDR3 in amino acids: CASSATTYEQYF. CDR3 in DNA: TGCGCCAGCAGCGCGACAACTTACGAGCAGTACTTC.

The chain carries TRBV5-1 and TRBJ2-2; a weak D match, TRBD2 (7 bases). Trimming removed 4 bases at V and 4 bases at J, with 14 bases between. The germline CDR1 and CDR2 sequences are SGHRS and YFSETQ. This CDR3 comprises 15 residues. CDR3 region: CASSGLEGGTGELFF. CDR3 nucleotides: TGCGCCAGCAGCGGACTAGAAGGGGGCACCGGGGAGCTGTTTTTT.

The gene calls are TRBV4-2 and TRBJ1-6; 8 bases map to TRBD1. The V gene's germline CDR1 is LGHNA and CDR2 YNFKEQ. The CDR3 extends over 14 amino acids. The J segment lost 11 bases and the V segment lost 3 bases, leaving 6 bases of the junction unmatched. DNA for the CDR3: TGTGCCAGCAGCCAGACAGGGGTTGCAACACCCCTCCACTTT. This encodes CASSQTGVATPLHF.

This sequence joins TRBV10-1 and TRBJ2-3, with D unclear. The germline V gene encodes CDR1 WNHNN and CDR2 SYGVQD (reference sequence). The CDR3 is 13 amino acids. Trimming removed 2 bases from V and 1 base from J, with 4 bases in between. The CDR3 coding sequence is TGCGCCAGCAGTGAGCTAGGCACAGATACGCAGTATTTT. Encoded protein: CASSELGTDTQYF.

V usage is TRBV6-5 and J usage is TRBJ1-6; D is uncertain. V was shortened by 5 bases and J by 10 bases, with 9 bases between the two germline ends. The CDR3 is 12 amino acids. Germline CDR1 MNHEY, CDR2 SVGAGI. DNA for the CDR3: TGTGCCAGCAGTCGACAAATGTCACCCCTCCACTTT. Protein product: CASSRQMSPLHF.

J is TRBJ1-5 and V is TRBV6-5; 8 bases align to TRBD1. The CDR3 consists of 15 residues. Germline V gene data show CDR1 as MNHEY and CDR2 as SVGAGI. V dropped 5 bases and J dropped 5; count of bases not matched to a gene: 8. For the CDR3, the DNA is TGTGCCAGCAGTCTCGGACAGGGAAGGCATCAGCCCCAGCATTTT. The encoded protein is CASSLGQGRHQPQHF.

The CDR3 here is CAWSAFTGVSPLHF. CDR3 sequence (DNA): TGTGCCTGGAGTGCCTTCACAGGGGTTTCACCCCTCCACTTT. The gene calls are TRBV30 and TRBJ1-6; 7 bases are a match to TRBD1. The CDR3 has 14 amino acids. Germline CDR1 and CDR2: GTSNPN and SVGIG (reference sequence). Losses at the gene ends were 1 base for V and 9 bases for J; bases not matched to a gene: 6.

J is TRBJ1-3 and V is TRBV5-1, with D possibly matching TRBD1 (5 bases). The length of the CDR3 is 13 residues. V was shortened by 5 bases and J by 2 bases, with 8 bases between the two germline ends. From germline, CDR1 is SGHRS and CDR2 YFSETQ. The CDR3: CASRTATGNTIYF. CDR3 sequence (DNA): TGCGCCAGCAGGACAGCCACTGGAAACACCATATATTTT.

This clone showed up many times. The chain has TRBV30 and TRBJ1-1; possible D gene TRBD1, 6 bases. Trimming stripped 4 bases from V and 0 bases from J, with 15 bases between. Germline V gives CDR1 GTSNPN, CDR2 SVGIG (reference sequence). This CDR3 region has 15 residues. The CDR3 reads CAWIPQTGLNTEAFF. The CDR3 DNA follows: TGTGCCTGGATCCCCCAGACAGGCTTGAACACTGAAGCTTTCTTT.

The chain links TRBV5-1 to TRBJ2-3, with D possibly being TRBD2 (6 bases). The CDR3 spans 15 residues. Germline V gives CDR1 SGHRS, CDR2 YFSETQ. Trimming removed 1 base from V and 4 bases from J, with 13 bases in between. CDR3 DNA sequence: TGCGCCAGCAGCTTGCTTGGGGGGAAGGCAGATACGCAGTATTTT. Amino acids: CASSLLGGKADTQYF.

This clone occurred once. The chain recombines TRBV30 with TRBJ1-6; D not resolved. Trimming removed 0 bases at V and 11 bases at J, with 11 bases between. Looked up from germline, CDR1 is GTSNPN and CDR2 is SVGIG (reference sequence). CDR3 length: 13 residues. The CDR3 DNA sequence: TGTGCCTGGAGTGTAAACCGGGGTACACCCCTCCACTTT. This translates into CAWSVNRGTPLHF.

This clone was seen just once. The CDR3 DNA is TGTGCCAGCAGTGCCTGGACAGGGGGCCATGAAAAACTGTTTTTT. It codes for CASSAWTGGHEKLFF. The V call is TRBV2, the J call TRBJ1-4; 11 bases match TRBD1. Germline values: CDR1 SNHLY, CDR2 FYNNEI. The CDR3 extends over 15 amino acids. V was clipped by 4 bases and J by 6 bases; unmatched bases: 4.

V is TRBV5-8 and J is TRBJ2-2, with 10 bases lining up with TRBD1. The CDR3 consists of 15 residues. CDR1 is SGHTS, CDR2 YDEGEE, per germline. V was clipped by 4 bases and J by 7 bases; unmatched bases: 7. The CDR3 region is CASSHGDRGVGELFF. CDR3 sequence (DNA): TGTGCCAGCAGCCATGGGGACAGGGGAGTCGGGGAGCTGTTTTTT.

The rearrangement joins TRBV3-1 (or the pseudogene TRBV3-2) to TRBJ1-3; perhaps TRBD1 as D (6 bases). V was pared by 4 bases and J by 1 base, with 11 bases between. The germline gives CDR1 LGHDT, CDR2 YNNKEL (reference sequence). The CDR3 sequence is 15 residues long. CDR3 protein: CASSRRQGSGNTIYF. The CDR3 DNA sequence: TGTGCCAGCAGCCGAAGGCAGGGGTCTGGAAACACCATATATTTT.

The chain employs TRBV28 and TRBJ1-1, with TRBD1 matching 8 bases. With 6 bases clipped from V and 1 base from J, the junction kept 4 bases outside the gene matches. Germline CDR1 MDHEN, CDR2 SYDVKM. The CDR3 sequence is 14 residues long. CDR3 sequence reads: CASREQGENTEAFF. The CDR3 DNA is TGTGCCAGCAGGGAACAGGGGGAGAACACTGAAGCTTTCTTT.

This rearrangement joins TRBV3-1 (or the pseudogene TRBV3-2) to TRBJ2-3; D might be TRBD1 (6 bases). Looked up from germline, CDR1 is LGHDT and CDR2 is YNNKEL (reference sequence). The CDR3 runs 15 residues. Trimming shortened V by 4 bases and J by 2 bases, and 13 bases separated the two germline ends. Here the CDR3 DNA reads TGTGCCAGCAGCCCACCGGGACAAGCCACAGATACGCAGTATTTT. It yields the protein CASSPPGQATDTQYF.

The chain couples TRBV10-3 to TRBJ2-1; 13 bases line up with TRBD2. The length of the CDR3 is 17 residues. V gave up 5 bases and J gave up 8 bases; unmatched junction bases: 12. Germline assignment: CDR1 ENHRY and CDR2 SYGVKD. The chain's CDR3 is CAISLRTSGGPGDEQFF. The DNA of the CDR3 is TGTGCCATCAGTCTGAGGACTAGCGGGGGCCCAGGGGATGAGCAGTTCTTC.

This clone was seen only once. The sample has other DNA sequences that encode this CDR3 too. The rearrangement uses TRBV27 and TRBJ1-5; D is perhaps TRBD1 (5 bases). CDR3 length: 13 residues. Trimming stripped 6 bases from V and 4 bases from J, with 10 bases between. Germline V CDR1 and CDR2: MNHEY, SMNVEV (reference sequence). CDR3 DNA sequence: TGTGCCAGCAGCTACGGGGGTAATCAGCCCCAGCATTTT. It translates to CASSYGGNQPQHF.

This clone was observed a handful of times. The CDR3 spells CASSLEPNYGYTF. DNA for the CDR3: TGCGCCAGCAGCTTGGAGCCCAACTATGGCTACACCTTC. The chain joins TRBV5-1 to TRBJ1-2; D gene uncertain. This CDR3 has 13 amino acids. Germline CDR1 and CDR2: SGHRS and YFSETQ. Trimming pared 0 bases from V and 2 bases from J, leaving 5 bases between.

V gene TRBV5-1 combines with J gene TRBJ1-1, with 8 bases identical to TRBD1. This CDR3 comprises 13 residues. Unmatched junction bases numbered 4, after V lost 3 bases and J lost 6 bases. Germline CDR1 SGHRS, CDR2 YFSETQ. The CDR3 region has the DNA TGCGCCAGCAGCTGGACACAGGGGGCTGAAGCTTTCTTT. It translates to CASSWTQGAEAFF.

This chain links TRBV19 with TRBJ2-3; 11 positions agree with TRBD2. The length of the CDR3 is 14 residues. The germline V gene encodes CDR1 LNHDA and CDR2 SQIVND (reference sequence). Trimming cost V 5 bases and J 6 bases; bases outside gene matches: 4. This chain's CDR3 is CASSLAGGFDTQYF. In DNA, the CDR3 is TGTGCCAGTAGTCTAGCGGGGGGTTTTGATACGCAGTATTTT.

This clone was detected once. The chain is built from TRBV3-1 (or the pseudogene TRBV3-2) and TRBJ2-1; D remains ambiguous. There are 12 residues in the CDR3. Trimming left V 0 bases short and J 10 bases short, with 7 bases between. Germline V gene sequence: CDR1 LGHDT, CDR2 YNNKEL (reference sequence). CDR3 nucleotide sequence: TGTGCCAGCAGCCAAGATAGTCTCGAGCAGTTCTTC. It translates to CASSQDSLEQFF.

As to this clone: This specimen includes other DNA sequences encoding the same CDR3. The chain joins TRBV5-1 to TRBJ2-3; 7 bases line up with TRBD2. This CDR3 region has 15 residues. J gave up 1 base and V 4 bases, and 6 bases lay outside the gene matches. Germline-derived CDR1 and CDR2 are SGHRS and YFSETQ. The CDR3 here is CASSPGEGGTDTQYF. CDR3 nucleotides: TGCGCCAGCAGCCCGGGGGAGGGAGGCACAGATACGCAGTATTTT.